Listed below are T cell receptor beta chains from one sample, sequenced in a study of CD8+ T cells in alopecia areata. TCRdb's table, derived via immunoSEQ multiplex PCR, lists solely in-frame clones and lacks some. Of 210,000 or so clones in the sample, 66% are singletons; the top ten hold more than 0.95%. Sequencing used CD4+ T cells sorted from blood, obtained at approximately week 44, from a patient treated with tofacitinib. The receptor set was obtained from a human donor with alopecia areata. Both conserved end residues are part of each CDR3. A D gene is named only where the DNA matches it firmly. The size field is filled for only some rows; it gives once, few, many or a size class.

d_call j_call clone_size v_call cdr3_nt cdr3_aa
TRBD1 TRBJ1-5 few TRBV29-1 TGCAGCGTTGAGGGGACAGGAGGGCCCCAGCATTTT CSVEGTGGPQHF
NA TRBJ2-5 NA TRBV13 TGTGCCAGCAGCTTATTAGCGAAACAAGAGACCCAGTACTTC CASSLLAKQETQYF
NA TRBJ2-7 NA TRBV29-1 TGCAGCGTTGTGGGAAACTCCTACGAGCAGTACTTC CSVVGNSYEQYF
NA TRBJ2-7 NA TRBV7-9 TGTGCCAGCAGCTTAGAAGGACAGTCCGAGCAGTACTTC CASSLEGQSEQYF
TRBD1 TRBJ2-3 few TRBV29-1 TGCAGCGTCCGACAGGGGGTTAAAGATACGCAGTATTTT CSVRQGVKDTQYF
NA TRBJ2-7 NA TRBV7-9 TGTGCCAGCAGCCCGACTGGACAGTATTACGAGCAGTACTTC CASSPTGQYYEQYF
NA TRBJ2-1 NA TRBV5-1 TGCGCCAGCTCAGAGTGGAGCTCCTACAATGAGCAGTTCTTC CASSEWSSYNEQFF
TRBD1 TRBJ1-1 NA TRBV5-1 TGCGCCAGCAGTCTCCAGACAGGGGGAGTTAGTGAAGCTTTCTTT CASSLQTGGVSEAFF
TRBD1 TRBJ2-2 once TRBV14 TGTGCCAGCAGCCGGGGACAGGGCAGGTACACCGGGGAGCTGTTTTTT CASSRGQGRYTGELFF
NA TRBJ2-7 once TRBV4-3 TGCGCCAGCAGCCAAGAAGAGGCCTACGAGCAGTACTTC CASSQEEAYEQYF
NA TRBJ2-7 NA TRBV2 TGTGCCAGCAGTGAAGCGCGGGGGACAGCATACTCCTACGAGCAGTACTTC CASSEARGTAYSYEQYF
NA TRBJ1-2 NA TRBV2 TGTGCCAGCAGCGAAGCCCGACAGGTTAGCTATGGCTACACCTTC CASSEARQVSYGYTF
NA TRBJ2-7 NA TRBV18 TGTGCCAGCTCACCACCCAGGTCCTACGAGCAGTACTTC CASSPPRSYEQYF
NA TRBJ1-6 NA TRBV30 TGTGCCTGGAGTGTAGCTAGGGGCGGACCGCATAATTCACCCCTCCACTTT CAWSVARGGPHNSPLHF
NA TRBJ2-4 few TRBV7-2 TGTGCCAGCAGCTCTATGATTGGAAACATTCAGTACTTC CASSSMIGNIQYF
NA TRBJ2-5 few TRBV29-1 TGCAGCGTTCTCGAGGTCGGGGAGACCCAGTACTTC CSVLEVGETQYF
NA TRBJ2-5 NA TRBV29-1 TGCAGCGTCCTACCCGGACCGGAGACCCAGTACTTC CSVLPGPETQYF
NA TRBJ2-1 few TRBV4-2 TGTGCCAGCAGCCAAGATTTGGCGGGCGGGATCTCCTACAATGAGCAGTTCTTC CASSQDLAGGISYNEQFF
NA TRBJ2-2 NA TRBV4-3 TGCGCCAGCAGCACGGGGATTAACACCGGGGAGCTGTTTTTT CASSTGINTGELFF
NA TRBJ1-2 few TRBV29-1 TGCAGCGTTGAACGGGGGCCTAACTATGGCTACACCTTC CSVERGPNYGYTF
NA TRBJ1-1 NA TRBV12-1 TGTGCCAGCCGCCCCCAAGCTTTCTTT CASRPQAFF
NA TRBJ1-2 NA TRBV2 TGTGCCGGCAGGGACGCTAACTATGGCTACACCTTC CAGRDANYGYTF
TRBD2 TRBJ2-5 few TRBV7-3 TGTGCCAGCAGCCCCGGACTAGCGGGGGGGGCCCAGTACTTC CASSPGLAGGAQYF
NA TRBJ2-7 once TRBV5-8 TGTGCCAGCAGCTTGGAGGGGCAGGGACCCAAGTACTTC CASSLEGQGPKYF